This is a list of T cell receptor beta chains from one sample in a study of CD8 T cell repertoires and HIV-1 epitope variants. Method: immunoSEQ multiplex PCR; TCRdb's copy keeps in-frame clones and lacks some. Of roughly 4,700 clones listed, 50% to 75% were seen once; the top ten hold roughly two fifths. No antigen has been assigned to these receptors. Sequencing was performed on cultured CD8+ T cells derived from PBMCs. All receptors come from a male donor with HIV. Both conserved end residues are part of each CDR3. A D gene is named only where the DNA matches it firmly. Only part of the rows carry a size: once, few, many, or a class if the clone is expanded.

TGTGCCAGCAGTGATGGGACTAGCGGGGGTGAACCAGCAGATACGCAGTATTTT | CASSDGTSGGEPADTQYF | TRBJ2-3 | TRBD2 | TRBV2 | NA
TGTGCCAGCAGTTTAGTCGGATACACTGAAGCTTTCTTT | CASSLVGYTEAFF | TRBJ1-1 | NA | TRBV6-6 | once
TGTGCCAGTAGCCCCGGGACAGGGGGTTACAATGAGCAGTTCTTC | CASSPGTGGYNEQFF | TRBJ2-1 | TRBD1 | TRBV19 | NA
TGTGCCAGCAGTTACTCGCGGTCGGGAGGAACTGAAGCTTTCTTT | CASSYSRSGGTEAFF | TRBJ1-1 | NA | TRBV6-6 | NA
TGTGCCAGTAGCATAGAACCGACAGGGGGAACCCCTACCCACTTATATGGCTACACCTTC | CASSIEPTGGTPTHLYGYTF | TRBJ1-2 | TRBD1 | TRBV19 | NA
TGTGCCAGTAGTATAATCTTTGGAGGGACTGACTACGAGCAGTACTTC | CASSIIFGGTDYEQYF | TRBJ2-7 | NA | TRBV19 | NA
TGCAGCGCCCTTAAACGTTCGGATCGTACCGGGGAGCTGTTTTTT | CSALKRSDRTGELFF | TRBJ2-2 | NA | TRBV29-1 | few
TGTGCCAGCAGTTCCCGGGCGGGGGAAACCGGGGAGCTGTTTTTT | CASSSRAGETGELFF | TRBJ2-2 | TRBD2 | TRBV6-5 | NA
TGCGCCAGCAGCCAAGGAGCAGGGGGCTACGAGCAGTACTTC | CASSQGAGGYEQYF | TRBJ2-7 | TRBD1 | TRBV4-1 | few
TGTGCCAGCAGTTACGGGTTAGCGGGAGCGGAGCAGTTCTTC | CASSYGLAGAEQFF | TRBJ2-1 | TRBD2 | TRBV6-5 | NA
TGCGCCAGCAGCCAAACCGGGACTAGTGCGGCAGATACGCAGTATTTT | CASSQTGTSAADTQYF | TRBJ2-3 | TRBD2 | TRBV4-3 | NA
TGTGCCAGCAGGCCCGGACTAGTAGAGACCCAGTACTTC | CASRPGLVETQYF | TRBJ2-5 | TRBD2 | TRBV28 | NA
TGTGCCAGCAGCTTGGGGGCAGGGTCCTACGAGCAGTACTTC | CASSLGAGSYEQYF | TRBJ2-7 | NA | TRBV5-6 | NA
TGTGCCAGCAGTTACGGGACCGCGTCCTACGAGCAGTACTTC | CASSYGTASYEQYF | TRBJ2-7 | NA | TRBV6-5 | NA
TGTGCCAGCAGTGACCGGAGGGGGAGCACAGATACGCAGTATTTT | CASSDRRGSTDTQYF | TRBJ2-3 | NA | TRBV25-1 | NA
TGTGCCAGCAGCTTAGAGTCCTACGAGCAGTACTTC | CASSLESYEQYF | TRBJ2-7 | NA | TRBV5-4 | NA
TGTGCCAGTAGGGACGGCGCGGAAAAACTGTTTTTT | CASRDGAEKLFF | TRBJ1-4 | NA | TRBV19 | NA
TGTGCCACCAGCAGAGATGCAGGGTCCTACGAGCAGTACTTC | CATSRDAGSYEQYF | TRBJ2-7 | NA | TRBV15 | NA
TGTGCCAGCAGTGAGACAGGCCCGGGCGCTACCTCTAATTCTGGAAACACCATATATTTT | CASSETGPGATSNSGNTIYF | TRBJ1-3 | NA | TRBV6-1 | NA
TGTGCCAGCAGCCCGCTGGGGGGGCAAGGGAATTCACCCCTCCACTTT | CASSPLGGQGNSPLHF | TRBJ1-6 | NA | TRBV9 | NA
TGTGCCAGTAAGTTATCGATTTCGAGCTCCTACGAGCAGTACTTC | CASKLSISSSYEQYF | TRBJ2-7 | NA | TRBV19 | NA
TGTGCCAGCAGCGTAACCCCCGGAGGGGAGAACACCGGGGAGCTGTTTTTT | CASSVTPGGENTGELFF | TRBJ2-2 | NA | TRBV9 | once
TGTGCCAGCAGCTCATCGTCCTACGAGCAGTACTTC | CASSSSSYEQYF | TRBJ2-7 | NA | TRBV13 | NA